This paragraph reports one TCR beta chain. The data were taken from a study of blood T cell repertoires in COVID-19. Profiling relied on immunoSEQ multiplex PCR, and the TCRdb table lists in-frame clones only, not all of them. The sample lists around 180,000 clones, around four fifths occurring once. CDR1 and CDR2 (germline): MDHEN, SYDVKM. V lost 5 bases, J lost 0 bases, and 11 bases lay in between. CDR3 length: 15 residues. This sequence joins TRBV28 and TRBJ1-5; D uncertain. This receptor was taken from a woman aged 25 to 45 with acute or convalescent COVID-19. Sequences were obtained from peripheral blood. As DNA, the CDR3 is TGTGCCAGCAGTAGAGCAGGTCATAGCAATCAGCCCCAGCATTTT. It yields the protein CASSRAGHSNQPQHF.